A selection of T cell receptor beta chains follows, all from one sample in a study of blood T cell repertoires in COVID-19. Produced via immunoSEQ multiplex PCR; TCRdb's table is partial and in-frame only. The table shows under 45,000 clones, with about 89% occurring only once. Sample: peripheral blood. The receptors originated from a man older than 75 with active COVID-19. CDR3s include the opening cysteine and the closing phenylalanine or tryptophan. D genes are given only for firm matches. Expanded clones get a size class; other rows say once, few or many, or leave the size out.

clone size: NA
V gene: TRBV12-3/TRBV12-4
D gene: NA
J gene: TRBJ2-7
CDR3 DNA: TGTGCCAGCAGTTTTGCGAGTTACGAGCAGTACTTC
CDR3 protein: CASSFASYEQYF

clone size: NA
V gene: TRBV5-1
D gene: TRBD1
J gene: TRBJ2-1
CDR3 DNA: TGCGCCAGCAGCTTGGGACAGGGGGCACTTGATGAGCAGTTCTTC
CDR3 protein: CASSLGQGALDEQFF

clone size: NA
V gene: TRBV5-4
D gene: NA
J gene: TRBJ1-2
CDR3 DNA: TGTGCCAGCAGCTTGGGGGGGGTCTATGGCTACACCTTC
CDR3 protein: CASSLGGVYGYTF

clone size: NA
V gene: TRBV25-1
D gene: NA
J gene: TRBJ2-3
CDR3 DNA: TGTGCCAGCTCCCCGGGCGGACAGAGACACACAGATACGCAGTATTTT
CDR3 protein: CASSPGGQRHTDTQYF

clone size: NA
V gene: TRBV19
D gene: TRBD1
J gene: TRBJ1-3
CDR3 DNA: TGTGCCACCCTTGGACAGGATCTCTCTGGAAACACCATATATTTT
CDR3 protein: CATLGQDLSGNTIYF

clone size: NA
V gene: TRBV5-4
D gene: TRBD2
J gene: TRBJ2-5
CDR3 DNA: TGTGCCAGCAGGCCCGGGGGGTGGGGGCAAGAGACCCAGTACTTC
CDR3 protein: CASRPGGWGQETQYF

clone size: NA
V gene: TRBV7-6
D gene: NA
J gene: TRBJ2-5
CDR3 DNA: TGTGCCAGCAGCTTAGCCCGGCAGGGGGGAGAGACCCAGTACTTC
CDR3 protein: CASSLARQGGETQYF

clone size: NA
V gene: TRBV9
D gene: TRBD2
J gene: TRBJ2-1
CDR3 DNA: TGTGCCAGCAGCGTTGGGCTAGCGGGCCGTAATGAGCAGTTCTTC
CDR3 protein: CASSVGLAGRNEQFF

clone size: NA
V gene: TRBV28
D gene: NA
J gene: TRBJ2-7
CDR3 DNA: TGTGCCAGCAGTCTAGTGACCTACGAGCAGTACTTC
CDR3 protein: CASSLVTYEQYF

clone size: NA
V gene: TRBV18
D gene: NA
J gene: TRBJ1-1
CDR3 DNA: TGTGCCAGCTCCCCAAGCAGGGGAAACACTGAAGCTTTCTTT
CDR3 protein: CASSPSRGNTEAFF

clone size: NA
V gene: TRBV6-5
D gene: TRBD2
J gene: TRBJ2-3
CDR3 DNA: TGTGCCAGCCTCGGACTAGCTTGGAGCACAGATACGCAGTATTTT
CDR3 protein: CASLGLAWSTDTQYF

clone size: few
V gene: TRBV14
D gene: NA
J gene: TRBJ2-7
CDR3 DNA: TGTGCCAGCAGCCAAGATGGGACTCAGTGGGGAAGGCTGAGCTCCTACGAGCAGTACTTC
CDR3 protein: CASSQDGTQWGRLSSYEQYF

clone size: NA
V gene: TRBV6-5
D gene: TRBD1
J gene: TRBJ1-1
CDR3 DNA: TGTGCCAGCACCCCCAGGACAGGGAACACTGAAGCTTTCTTT
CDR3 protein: CASTPRTGNTEAFF

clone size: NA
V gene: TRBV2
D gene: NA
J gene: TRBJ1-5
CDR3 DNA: TGTGCCAGCAGTTTCCATCTCAGTGAAGGCAATCAGCCCCAGCATTTT
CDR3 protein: CASSFHLSEGNQPQHF

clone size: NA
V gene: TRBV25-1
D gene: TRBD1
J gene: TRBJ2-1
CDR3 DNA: TGTGCCAGCAGTCCGGGACAGGGACTCAGCTCCTACAATGAGCAGTTCTTC
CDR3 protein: CASSPGQGLSSYNEQFF

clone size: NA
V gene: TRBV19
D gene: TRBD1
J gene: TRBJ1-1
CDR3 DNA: TGTGCCAGTTTTCCTAACGACAGGGCCACTGAAGCTTTCTTT
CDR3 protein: CASFPNDRATEAFF

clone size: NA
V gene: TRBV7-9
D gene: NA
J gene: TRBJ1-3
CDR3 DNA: TGTGCCAGCAGCACACCCGGGGGAAACACCATATATTTT
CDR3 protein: CASSTPGGNTIYF

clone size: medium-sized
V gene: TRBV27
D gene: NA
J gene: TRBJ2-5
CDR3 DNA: TGTGCCAGCAGTTTGGAGGAGAAGGAGACCCAGTACTTC
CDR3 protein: CASSLEEKETQYF

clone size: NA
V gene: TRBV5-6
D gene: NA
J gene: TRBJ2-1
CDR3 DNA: TGTGCCAGCAGCCGGGAAACGAATGAGCAGTTCTTC
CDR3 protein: CASSRETNEQFF

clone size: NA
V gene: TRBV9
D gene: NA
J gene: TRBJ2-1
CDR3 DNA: TGTGCCAGCAGCGTAGGGCCGCTCAATGAGCAGTTCTTC
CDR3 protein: CASSVGPLNEQFF

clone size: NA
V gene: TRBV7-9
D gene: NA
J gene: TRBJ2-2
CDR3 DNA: TGTGCCAGCAGCTTAGGGCAGGGATACACCGGGGAGCTGTTTTTT
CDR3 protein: CASSLGQGYTGELFF

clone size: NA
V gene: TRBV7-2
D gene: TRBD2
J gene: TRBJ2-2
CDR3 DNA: TGTGCCAGCAGCTTAGCGAATCGAGCGGGAGGGCCGCGTGGGGAGCTGTTTTTT
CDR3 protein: CASSLANRAGGPRGELFF

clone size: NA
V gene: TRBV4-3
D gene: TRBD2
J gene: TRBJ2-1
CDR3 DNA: TGCGCCAGCAGCCAAGATGGACTAGCGGGAGATACCCGCTCCTACAATGAGCAGTTCTTC
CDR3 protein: CASSQDGLAGDTRSYNEQFF

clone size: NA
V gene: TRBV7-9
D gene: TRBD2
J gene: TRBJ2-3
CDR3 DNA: TGTGCCAGCAGCTTACGAGGCGGGAGCTACACAGATACGCAGTATTTT
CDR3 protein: CASSLRGGSYTDTQYF

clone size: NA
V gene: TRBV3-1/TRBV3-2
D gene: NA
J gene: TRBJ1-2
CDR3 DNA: TGTGCCAGCAGCCAAGAAACAGGAGCTAACTATGGCTACACCTTC
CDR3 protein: CASSQETGANYGYTF

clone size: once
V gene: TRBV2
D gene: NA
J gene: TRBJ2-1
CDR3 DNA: TGTGCCAGCAGACGGGAACACTACAATGAGCAGTTCTTC
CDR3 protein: CASRREHYNEQFF

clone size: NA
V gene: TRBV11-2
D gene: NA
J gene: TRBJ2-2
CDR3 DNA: TGTGCCAGCAGCCCTCACAGGCAGGTGTACACCGGGGAGCTGTTTTTT
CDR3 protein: CASSPHRQVYTGELFF

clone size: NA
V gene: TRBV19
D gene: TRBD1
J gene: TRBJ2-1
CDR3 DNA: TGTGCCAGTATCCCGGCGGTCGGACAGGGGAGCTCCTACAATGAGCAGTTCTTC
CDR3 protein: CASIPAVGQGSSYNEQFF

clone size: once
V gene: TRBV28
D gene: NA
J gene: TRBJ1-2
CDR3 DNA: TGTGCCAGCAGGCTAGAAACCACCCGCTACACCTTC
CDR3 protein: CASRLETTRYTF

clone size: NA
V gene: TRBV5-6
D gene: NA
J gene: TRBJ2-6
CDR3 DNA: TGTGCCAGCAGCTATGACACAAGGGCCAACGTCCTGACTTTC
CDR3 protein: CASSYDTRANVLTF

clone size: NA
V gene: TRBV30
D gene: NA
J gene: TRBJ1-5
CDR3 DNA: TGTGCCTGGAGTCTCGGGGGGAAGCAGCCCCAGCATTTT
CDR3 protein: CAWSLGGKQPQHF

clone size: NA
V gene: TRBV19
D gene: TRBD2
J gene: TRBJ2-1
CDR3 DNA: TGTGCCACCCGACCCCCCCCTAGCGGGAGTAGAAGAAATGAGCAGTTCTTC
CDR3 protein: CATRPPPSGSRRNEQFF

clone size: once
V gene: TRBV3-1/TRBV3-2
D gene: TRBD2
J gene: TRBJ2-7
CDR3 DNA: TGTGCCAGCAGCCAAGGGCGCCTAGCGGGAGTTTACGAGCAGTACTTC
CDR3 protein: CASSQGRLAGVYEQYF

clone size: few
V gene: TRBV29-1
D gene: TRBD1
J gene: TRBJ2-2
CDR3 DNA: TGCAGCGTTGGGACAGGTGGAACCGGGGAGCTGTTTTTT
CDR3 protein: CSVGTGGTGELFF

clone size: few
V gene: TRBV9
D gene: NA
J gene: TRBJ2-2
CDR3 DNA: TGTGCCAGCCGCCGAACCCCGGGCACCGGGGAGCTGTTTTTT
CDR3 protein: CASRRTPGTGELFF

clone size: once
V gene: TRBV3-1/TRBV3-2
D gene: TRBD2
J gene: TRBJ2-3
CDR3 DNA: TGTGCCAGCAGCCATGGTCTAGCGGGAGATACGCAGTATTTT
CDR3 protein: CASSHGLAGDTQYF

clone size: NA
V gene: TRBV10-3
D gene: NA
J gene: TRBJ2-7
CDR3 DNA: TGTGCCATCAGTGATACGACACGGGGGGCTCGTGAGCAGTACTTC
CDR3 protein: CAISDTTRGAREQYF